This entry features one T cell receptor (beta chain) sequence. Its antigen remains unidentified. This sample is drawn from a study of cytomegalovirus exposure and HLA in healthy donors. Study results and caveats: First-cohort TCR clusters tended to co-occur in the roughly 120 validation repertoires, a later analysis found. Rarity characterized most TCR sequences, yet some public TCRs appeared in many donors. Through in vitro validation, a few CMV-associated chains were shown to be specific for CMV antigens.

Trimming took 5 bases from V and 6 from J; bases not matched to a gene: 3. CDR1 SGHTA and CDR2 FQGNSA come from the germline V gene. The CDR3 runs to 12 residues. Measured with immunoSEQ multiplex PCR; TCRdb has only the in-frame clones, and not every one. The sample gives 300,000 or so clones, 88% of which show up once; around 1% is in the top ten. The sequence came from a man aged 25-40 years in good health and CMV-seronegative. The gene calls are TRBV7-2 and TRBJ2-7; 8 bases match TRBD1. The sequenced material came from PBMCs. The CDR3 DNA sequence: TGTGCCAGCAGCAAGGACAGGGCCGAGCAGTACTTC. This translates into CASSKDRAEQYF.